These 32 T cell receptor beta chains came from one sample sequenced in a study of cytomegalovirus exposure and HLA in healthy donors. Primers for the PCR totalled 60 Vbeta and 13 Jbeta. Sequenced by immunoSEQ multiplex PCR; TCRdb stores in-frame clones only, minus some. Of approximately 110,000 clones detected, over 60% appear once; the ten largest clones hold about 1.8%. Sequences were obtained from PBMCs. These receptors originate from a man between 50 and 59 years old in good health and CMV-seronegative.

The chain is built from TRBV7-3 and TRBJ2-5; 11 bases line up with TRBD1. Unmatched junction bases numbered 10, after V lost 8 bases and J lost 5 bases. This CDR3 region has 15 residues. The V gene's germline CDR1 is SGHTA and CDR2 FQGTGA. The CDR3 DNA follows: TGTGCCAGCGGGCGTGGACAGGGGGCAGGGGAGACCCAGTACTTC. Translating it yields CASGRGQGAGETQYF.

There are a few counts of this clone. This sequence joins TRBV4-1 and TRBJ2-4; TRBD2 aligns across 7 bases. The germline V gene has CDR1 MGHRA and CDR2 YSYEKL. V lost 1 base to trimming and J lost 1 base; unmatched junction nucleotides: 10. This CDR3 is built from 18 residues. The CDR3 here is CASSQGSERGWAKNIQYF. CDR3 in DNA: TGCGCCAGCAGCCAAGGTTCGGAGCGGGGTTGGGCCAAAAACATTCAGTACTTC.

Details on this clone: Sequence at one end of the junction differs from germline and may be a read error. The chain uses TRBV7-9 and TRBJ2-1; 9 bases agree with TRBD1. Per the germline V gene, CDR1 is SEHNR and CDR2 is FQNEAQ (reference sequence). This CDR3 contains 16 residues. CDR3 region: CSSSLDWTGVYNEQFF. CDR3 DNA: TGTTCCAGCAGCTTAGATTGGACAGGGGTCTACAATGAGCAGTTCTTC.

This chain joins TRBV7-9 and TRBJ1-2, with D perhaps TRBD1 (5 bases). The CDR3 sequence is 17 residues long. Germline V gives CDR1 SEHNR, CDR2 FQNEAQ (reference sequence). V dropped 4 bases and J dropped 0 bases, with 18 bases sitting between them. DNA of the CDR3: TGTGCCAGCAGCTCTCCCTCCCAACAGGCGACTAACTATGGCTACACCTTC. It translates to CASSSPSQQATNYGYTF.

The V and J genes are TRBV6-5 and TRBJ2-1; 7 bases are a match to TRBD2. The CDR3 contains 13 residues. V shed 4 bases, J shed 5 bases, and the junction held 2 bases outside the gene matches. Per the germline V gene, CDR1 is MNHEY and CDR2 is SVGAGI. DNA for the CDR3: TGTGCCAGCAGTTCGGGGGGAAACAATGAGCAGTTCTTC. Its protein is CASSSGGNNEQFF.

CDR3 sequence reads: CASSVTGSRGYTF. The CDR3 DNA is TGTGCCAGCAGCGTTACAGGGTCCCGCGGCTACACCTTC. V gene TRBV5-5 combines with J gene TRBJ1-2, with D tentatively TRBD1 (6 bases). V was cut by 4 bases and J by 8 bases, with 15 bases left in between. The CDR3 runs to 13 residues. Germline loops: CDR1 SGHKS, CDR2 YYEKEE (reference sequence). Full variable domain (missing parts from reference TRBV5-5 and TRBJ1-2): DAGVTQSPTHLIKTRGQQVTLRCSPISGHKSVSWYQQVLGQGPQFIFQYYEKEERGRGNFPDRFSARQFPNYSSELNVNALLLGDSALYLCASSVTGSRGYTFGSGTRLTVV.

Note on this clone: One end of the junction is discordant with germline, which a read error may explain. The V call is TRBV7-9, the J call TRBJ2-5; no clear D gene. Germline V gives CDR1 SEHNR, CDR2 FQNEAQ (reference sequence). The CDR3 loop spans 13 amino acids. The CDR3 is CTSSLGSEETQYF. In nucleotides, the CDR3 is TGTACCAGCAGCTTAGGTTCAGAAGAGACCCAGTACTTC.

The chain links TRBV19 to TRBJ2-7; 7 positions match TRBD1. The germline gives CDR1 LNHDA, CDR2 SQIVND (reference sequence). V was pared by 5 bases and J by 0 bases, with 10 bases of the junction left unmatched. The CDR3 totals 16 residues. CDR3 amino acids: CASSQPSTGSSYEQYF. The CDR3 DNA reads TGTGCCAGTAGTCAGCCCTCGACAGGGAGCTCCTACGAGCAGTACTTC.

This rearrangement joins TRBV19 to TRBJ1-1; 7 nucleotides agree with TRBD1. The CDR3 is 15 amino acids. Unmatched junction bases numbered 13, after V lost 6 bases and J lost 6 bases. Germline V CDR1 and CDR2: LNHDA, SQIVND (reference sequence). Here the CDR3 reads CASREPGQYSPEAFF. CDR3 sequence (DNA): TGTGCCAGTAGGGAACCGGGACAGTATAGCCCTGAAGCTTTCTTT.

This clone has more than one count but fewer than ten. The chain couples TRBV29-1 to TRBJ1-1; tentative D call: TRBD1 (5 bases). The V end lost 3 bases, the J end lost 3 bases, and 17 bases lay between the germline ends. The CDR3 length is 15 residues. From germline, CDR1 is SQVTM and CDR2 ANQGSEA. CDR3 coding DNA: TGCAGCGTTGAGGGAACGGGACTAGGGGACACTGAAGCTTTCTTT. Encoded protein: CSVEGTGLGDTEAFF.

V is TRBV10-1 and J is TRBJ1-1; a possible D gene is TRBD1 (5 bases). The CDR3 totals 15 residues. Germline V lookup: CDR1 WNHNN, CDR2 SYGVQD (reference sequence). Trimming removed 1 base from V and 1 base from J, with 10 bases in between. CDR3 sequence reads: CASSEWGQGNTEAFF. DNA of the CDR3: TGCGCCAGCAGTGAGTGGGGTCAGGGGAACACTGAAGCTTTCTTT.

This clone was seen more than once but under ten times. V usage is TRBV6-5 and J usage is TRBJ1-2; D may be TRBD1 (5 bases). Germline assignment: CDR1 MNHEY and CDR2 SVGAGI. V was shortened by 8 bases and J by 6 bases, with 16 bases between the two germline ends. The CDR3 sequence is 13 residues long. CDR3 sequence: CASRRGSYDGYTF. CDR3 nucleotide sequence: TGTGCCAGCCGTCGGGGGAGTTACGATGGCTACACCTTC.

V and J are TRBV10-3 and TRBJ1-1; a weak D match, TRBD1 (6 bases). The V end lost 7 bases, the J end lost 7 bases, and 19 bases lay between the germline ends. This CDR3 has 14 residues. Germline V gives CDR1 ENHRY, CDR2 SYGVKD. DNA for the CDR3: TGTGCCATCATGGGAAACAGGGAATTCGGTGAAGCTTTCTTT. It specifies CAIMGNREFGEAFF.

This sequence joins TRBV10-3 and TRBJ1-5; 9 bases agree with TRBD1. The CDR3 runs to 14 residues. Germline V gene lookup returns CDR1 ENHRY and CDR2 SYGVKD. With 4 bases clipped from V and 7 bases from J, the junction kept 5 bases outside the gene matches. The CDR3 sequence: CAISAGQGIQPQHF. The CDR3 DNA follows: TGTGCCATCAGTGCCGGACAGGGGATACAGCCCCAGCATTTT.

V is TRBV6-1 and J is TRBJ2-3, with D possibly TRBD2 on 5 matching bases. CDR1 is MNHNS and CDR2 is SASEGT in the germline V gene. The CDR3 covers 14 residues. V was shortened by 7 bases and J by 3 bases, with 14 bases between the two germline ends. The CDR3 region has the DNA TGTGCCAGCATTCTCAGACCGGGAACAGATACGCAGTATTTT. Protein: CASILRPGTDTQYF.

The chain has TRBV18 and TRBJ1-1, with a weak D call TRBD1 (6 bases). Per the germline V gene, CDR1 is KGHSH and CDR2 is LQKENI. V was shortened by 0 bases and J by 3 bases, with 11 bases between the two germline ends. The CDR3 runs to 15 residues. The CDR3 is CASSPPYREYTEAFF. The CDR3 DNA reads TGTGCCAGCTCACCACCATACAGGGAATACACTGAAGCTTTCTTT.

This chain joins TRBV9 and TRBJ1-6; TRBD1 aligns across 7 bases. The germline V gene has CDR1 SGDLS and CDR2 YYNGEE. Trimming removed 4 bases from V and 5 bases from J; junction bases left unmatched: 9. This CDR3 region has 16 residues. This CDR3 reads CASSSTDRANNSPLHF. The CDR3 DNA reads as TGTGCCAGCAGCTCCACAGACAGGGCGAATAATTCACCCCTCCACTTT.

The chain combines TRBV2 with TRBJ1-2; TRBD1 aligns across 7 bases. Looked up from germline, CDR1 is SNHLY and CDR2 is FYNNEI. This CDR3 region has 13 residues. Trimming took 3 bases from V and 4 from J; bases not matched to a gene: 2. Here the CDR3 reads CASSETGPYGYTF. In DNA form, the CDR3 reads TGTGCCAGCAGTGAGACAGGGCCCTATGGCTACACCTTC.

This clone was seen only a few times. This rearrangement joins TRBV2 to TRBJ2-7; a weak D match, TRBD2 (6 bases). Germline lookup yields CDR1 SNHLY and CDR2 FYNNEI. CDR3 length: 13 amino acids. Trimming took 5 bases from V and 6 from J, leaving 14 bases between them. The CDR3 sequence: CASSPWGLGEQYV. In nucleotides, the CDR3 is TGTGCCAGCAGTCCTTGGGGACTGGGCGAGCAGTACGTC.

Points on this clone: At one end the junction does not follow the germline gene, possibly because of a read error. Other DNA sequences in this sample translate to the same CDR3. The chain links TRBV7-9 to TRBJ1-4; 10 nucleotides align to TRBD1. Germline V gene lookup returns CDR1 SEHNR and CDR2 FQNEAQ (reference sequence). The CDR3 extends over 16 amino acids. The CDR3 is CASSRTGGITNEKLFF. CDR3 sequence (DNA): TGCGCCAGCAGCCGGACAGGGGGGATAACTAATGAAAAACTGTTTTTT. Full variable domain (outside the CDR3, taken from reference TRBV7-9 and TRBJ1-4): DTGVSQNPRHKITKRGQNVTFRCDPISEHNRLYWYRQTLGQGPEFLTYFQNEAQLEKSRLLSDRFSAERPKGSFSTLEIQRTEQGDSAMYLCASSRTGGITNEKLFFGSGTQLSVL.

In its sample, this clone was seen a few times. This chain connects TRBV5-1 to TRBJ1-4; the D is unclear. V was shortened by 0 bases and J by 3 bases, with 6 bases between the two germline ends. CDR1 is SGHRS and CDR2 is YFSETQ in the germline V gene. The CDR3 contains 14 residues. DNA for the CDR3: TGCGCCAGCAGCTTGGACAGTGCTAATGAAAAACTGTTTTTT. Its protein product is CASSLDSANEKLFF.

The gene calls are TRBV7-2 and TRBJ2-5; the match to TRBD2 covers 13 bases. J lost 4 bases, V lost 5 bases, and 10 bases had no gene match. Germline V gene lookup returns CDR1 SGHTA and CDR2 FQGNSA. This CDR3 has 17 amino acids. CDR3 DNA: TGTGCCAGCAGCCCACGGAGACTAGCGGGGGGCCTAGAGACCCAGTACTTC. It codes for CASSPRRLAGGLETQYF.

V usage is TRBV7-3 and J usage is TRBJ2-1, with 9 bases fitting TRBD2. Germline values: CDR1 SGHTA, CDR2 FQGTGA. V trimming: 2 bases; J trimming: 9 bases; junction bases outside the gene matches: 5. The CDR3 is made up of 14 amino acids. DNA for the CDR3: TGTGCCAGCAGCTTAGAGGGACTAGCAACTGAGCAGTTCTTC. Protein sequence: CASSLEGLATEQFF. The complete variable domain, with remaining parts taken from reference TRBV7-3 and TRBJ2-1, reads GAGVSQTPSNKVTEKGKYVELRCDPISGHTALYWYRQSLGQGPEFLIYFQGTGAADDSGLPNDRFFAVRPEGSVSTLKIQRTERGDSAVYLCASSLEGLATEQFFGPGTRLTVL.

This chain connects TRBV5-1 to TRBJ2-2; possibly TRBD1 for D (7 bases). This CDR3 region has 15 residues. Germline CDR1 is SGHRS and CDR2 is YFSETQ. V lost 4 bases and J lost 4, with 14 bases in between. The CDR3 bases are TGCGCCAGCAGCCTCAGGGGGGCCGTCACCGGGGAGCTGTTTTTT. Protein: CASSLRGAVTGELFF.

The chain employs TRBV9 and TRBJ1-3, with D hard to call. The germline CDR1 and CDR2 sequences are SGDLS and YYNGEE. The CDR3 is 15 residues long. Trimming removed 0 bases at V and 1 base at J, with 8 bases between. The CDR3 loop is CASSVGYNSGNTIYF. The CDR3 nucleotides read TGTGCCAGCAGCGTAGGTTACAATTCTGGAAACACCATATATTTT.

CDR3 loop: CASSVSGFQETQYF. The CDR3 region has the DNA TGTGCCAGCAGCGTTAGCGGGTTCCAAGAGACCCAGTACTTC. This chain uses TRBV7-3 with TRBJ2-5, with 7 bases identical to TRBD2. Germline V gene data show CDR1 as SGHTA and CDR2 as FQGTGA. With 5 bases clipped from V and 1 base from J, the junction kept 4 bases outside the gene matches. The CDR3 sequence is 14 residues long.

V and J are TRBV11-2 and TRBJ1-1; no clear D. V was shortened by 2 bases and J by 7 bases, with 8 bases between the two germline ends. The CDR3 is made up of 12 amino acids. Per the germline V gene, CDR1 is SGHAT and CDR2 is FQNNGV. The chain's CDR3 is CASSLFTDEAFF. CDR3 coding DNA: TGTGCCAGCAGCTTATTCACAGATGAAGCTTTCTTT. Full variable domain (outside the CDR3, taken from reference TRBV11-2 and TRBJ1-1): EAGVAQSPRYKIIEKRQSVAFWCNPISGHATLYWYQQILGQGPKLLIQFQNNGVVDDSQLPKDRFSAERLKGVDSTLKIQPAKLEDSAVYLCASSLFTDEAFFGQGTRLTVV.

This clone was recorded a few times. V and J are TRBV19 and TRBJ1-1; unclear D gene. This CDR3 comprises 12 residues. Trimming pared 4 bases from V and 11 bases from J, leaving 14 bases between. CDR1 LNHDA and CDR2 SQIVND come from the germline V gene (reference sequence). The DNA of the CDR3 is TGTGCCAGTAGTAATACCAGAGGTACGGCTTTCTTT. Encoded protein: CASSNTRGTAFF. Together with reference TRBV19 and TRBJ1-1, the CDR3 gives the full variable domain: DGGITQSPKYLFRKEGQNVTLSCEQNLNHDAMYWYRQDPGQGLRLIYYSQIVNDFQKGDIAEGYSVSREKKESFPLTVTSAQKNPTAFYLCASSNTRGTAFFGQGTRLTVV.

The CDR3 coding sequence is TGTGCCAGCAGTGAAGCCGGGGGGTTTGAAAGCACCATATATTTT. Amino acid sequence: CASSEAGGFESTIYF. The chain joins TRBV6-1 to TRBJ1-3, with a tentative D call TRBD1 (5 bases). Germline CDR1 and CDR2: MNHNS and SASEGT. This CDR3 region has 15 residues. Trimming left V 0 bases short and J 9 bases short, with 15 bases between.

The chain employs TRBV27 and TRBJ2-5, with 10 bases fitting TRBD1. With the DNA end fitting TRBJ2-7 better, the J assignment may be wrong. The CDR3 spans 15 residues. Per germline, CDR1 MNHEY and CDR2 SMNVEV (reference sequence). CDR3 coding DNA: TGTGCCAGCAGTTGGGGACAGGGGTTCTCCTACGAGCAGTACTTC. Protein product: CASSWGQGFSYEQYF.

The V gene is TRBV7-9, the J gene TRBJ2-3; 7 positions match TRBD2. The V segment lost 4 bases and the J segment 2 bases; nucleotides outside the gene matches: 12. In germline, CDR1 is SEHNR, CDR2 FQNEAQ (reference sequence). CDR3 length equals 17 residues. CDR3 sequence reads: CASSSQLASITTDTQYF. CDR3 DNA: TGTGCCAGCAGCTCCCAACTAGCGTCCATTACCACAGATACGCAGTATTTT.

The chain has TRBV10-3 and TRBJ2-2, with 8 bases that match TRBD1. The germline V gene encodes CDR1 ENHRY and CDR2 SYGVKD. The CDR3 length is 16 residues. J gave up 6 bases and V 0 bases, and 6 bases lay outside the gene matches. This CDR3 is CAISESTGAYSGELFF. In DNA form, the CDR3 reads TGTGCCATCAGTGAGTCGACAGGGGCTTATTCCGGGGAGCTGTTTTTT.